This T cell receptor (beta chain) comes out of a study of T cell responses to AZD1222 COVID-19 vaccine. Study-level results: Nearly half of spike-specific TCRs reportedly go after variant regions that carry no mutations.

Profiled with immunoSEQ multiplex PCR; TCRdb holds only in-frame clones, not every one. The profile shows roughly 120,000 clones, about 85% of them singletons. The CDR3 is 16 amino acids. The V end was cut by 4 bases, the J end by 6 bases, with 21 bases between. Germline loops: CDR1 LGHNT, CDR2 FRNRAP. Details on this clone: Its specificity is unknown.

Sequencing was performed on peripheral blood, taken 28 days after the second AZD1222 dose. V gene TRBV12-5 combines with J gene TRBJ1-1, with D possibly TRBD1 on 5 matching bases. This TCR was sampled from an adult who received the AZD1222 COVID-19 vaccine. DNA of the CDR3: TGTGCTAGTGGTTGGGGGACCGAAGGCGGAGACCCTGAAGCTTTCTTT. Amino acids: CASGWGTEGGDPEAFF.